Listed below are T cell receptor beta chains from one sample, sequenced in a study of blood T cell repertoires in COVID-19. Clones were read by immunoSEQ multiplex PCR, and TCRdb kept only the in-frame ones, dropping some. The repertoire includes 94,000 or so clones, 85% to 90% of them detected once, and 7% to 8.5% sits in the top ten. Input material: peripheral blood. These receptors were collected from a woman between 65 and 79 years old with acute or convalescent COVID-19. CDR3s include the opening cysteine and the closing phenylalanine or tryptophan. D genes are given only for firm matches. Clone sizes are given selectively: once, few, many, or a class where the clone is expanded.

D gene,clone size,J gene,V gene,CDR3 protein,CDR3 DNA
-,-,TRBJ2-4,TRBV4-1,CASSQGRAVGPAKNIQYF,TGCGCCAGCAGCCAGGGCAGGGCTGTGGGTCCAGCCAAAAACATTCAGTACTTC
TRBD2,-,TRBJ2-3,TRBV7-3,CASSTTGTSGADTQYF,TGTGCCAGCAGCACGACCGGGACTAGCGGGGCAGATACGCAGTATTTT
TRBD1,-,TRBJ1-5,TRBV19,CASSITDRGSNQPQHF,TGTGCCAGTAGTATAACGGACAGGGGAAGCAATCAGCCCCAGCATTTT
-,-,TRBJ1-2,TRBV6-1,CASSEGYRAAYGYTF,TGTGCCAGCAGTGAAGGCTACAGGGCGGCCTATGGCTACACCTTC
-,-,TRBJ1-5,TRBV6-1,CASSEERSNQPQHF,TGTGCCAGCAGTGAAGAGCGTAGCAATCAGCCCCAGCATTTT
-,-,TRBJ1-1,TRBV20-1,CSASRGEVAEAFF,TGCAGTGCTAGTCGAGGGGAGGTCGCTGAAGCTTTCTTT
TRBD2,-,TRBJ2-5,TRBV27,CASSLSWLAGGETQYF,TGTGCCAGCAGTTTATCATGGCTAGCGGGAGGGGAGACCCAGTACTTC
-,-,TRBJ2-7,TRBV7-9,CASSLGTLVVYEQYF,TGTGCCAGCAGCTTAGGGACTCTTGTAGTGTACGAGCAGTACTTC
-,-,TRBJ1-1,TRBV25-1,CASSVGQEAFF,TGTGCCAGCAGTGTTGGACAGGAAGCTTTCTTT
TRBD1,-,TRBJ2-1,TRBV18,CASSERTGQNNEQFF,TGTGCCAGCTCAGAACGTACGGGACAGAACAATGAGCAGTTCTTC
-,-,TRBJ2-5,TRBV5-4,CASSLTERLQETQYF,TGTGCCAGCAGCTTGACGGAGCGGCTCCAAGAGACCCAGTACTTC
-,-,TRBJ2-1,TRBV29-1,CSVRRVGTYNEQFF,TGCAGCGTCCGGAGGGTTGGTACCTACAATGAGCAGTTCTTC
TRBD2,once,TRBJ2-2,TRBV2,CASMGLAGGTGELFF,TGTGCCAGCATGGGACTAGCGGGGGGCACCGGGGAGCTGTTTTTT
TRBD1,-,TRBJ2-7,TRBV5-4,CASSLGGTGGTYEQYF,TGTGCCAGCAGCTTGGGAGGGACAGGGGGCACCTACGAGCAGTACTTC
-,-,TRBJ2-1,TRBV20-1,CSAREGQQQFF,TGCAGTGCTAGAGAGGGCCAACAGCAGTTCTTC
TRBD1,-,TRBJ1-5,TRBV27,CASSSRDRGVWPQHF,TGTGCCAGCAGTAGCCGGGACAGGGGCGTGTGGCCCCAGCATTTT
-,-,TRBJ2-3,TRBV7-9,CASSLTGYKSTDTQYF,TGTGCCAGCAGCTTAACGGGATACAAGAGCACAGATACGCAGTATTTT
TRBD2,-,TRBJ2-1,TRBV7-3,CASSFSGSSYNEQFF,TGTGCCAGCAGCTTCAGCGGGAGCTCCTACAATGAGCAGTTCTTC
-,few,TRBJ1-4,TRBV18,CASSPQISGGEKLFF,TGTGCCAGCTCACCACAGATTTCAGGTGGCGAAAAACTGTTTTTT
-,-,TRBJ1-2,TRBV3-1/TRBV3-2,CASSQGFESVGYTF,TGTGCCAGCAGCCAAGGTTTTGAGTCCGTCGGCTACACCTTC
TRBD2,-,TRBJ2-7,TRBV5-1,CASSLDGTRSYEQYF,TGCGCCAGCAGCTTGGACGGGACTAGGTCCTACGAGCAGTACTTC
-,-,TRBJ2-1,TRBV5-1,CASSLMGVDYQIYNEQFF,TGCGCCAGCAGCTTGATGGGCGTGGACTACCAAATTTACAATGAGCAGTTCTTC
TRBD1,few,TRBJ1-3,TRBV30,CAWSVAGGGNTIYF,TGTGCCTGGAGTGTAGCAGGGGGCGGAAACACCATATATTTT
-,-,TRBJ1-2,TRBV4-1,CASSLSTLEPTF,TGCGCCAGCAGCCTATCGACCCTAGAGCCTACCTTC
-,-,TRBJ2-1,TRBV6-5,CASRAGFSNNEQFF,TGTGCCAGCCGGGCGGGCTTTTCCAACAATGAGCAGTTCTTC
TRBD1,-,TRBJ1-6,TRBV3-1/TRBV3-2,CASSQTGKYSPLHF,TGTGCCAGCAGCCAGACAGGGAAATATTCACCCCTCCACTTT